This is a list of T cell receptor beta chains from one sample in a study of T cell repertoires in cytomegalovirus infection. These receptors have no known antigen. In TCRdb, the reads were re-called with MiXCR into one record per CDR3 protein. Among 600,000 to 700,000 distinct CDR3 sequences listed, about 33% were seen once. The starting material was cultured PBMCs, obtained from culture after CMV antigen stimulation. These receptors originate from a human donor in good health (CMV status not recorded). Some clones in this sample may be carry-over from other donors' samples. Both conserved end residues are part of each CDR3. A D gene is named only where the DNA matches it firmly. Not all rows give a size; the values are once, few, many and, for expanded clones, a class.

clone_size | j_call | d_call | v_call | cdr3_nt | cdr3_aa
- | TRBJ2-5 | TRBD2 | TRBV5-1 | TGCGCCAGCAGCTCTTCTAGCGGGAGGGCGAGGGAGACCCAGTACTTC | CASSSSSGRARETQYF
- | TRBJ2-1 | - | TRBV6-1 | TGTGCCAGCGCACAGGGAGGCCCCAATGAGCAGTTCTTC | CASAQGGPNEQFF
- | TRBJ2-7 | TRBD1 | TRBV24-1 | TGTGCCACCAGTGATTTGGGACAGGGGTTCTCCTACGAGCAGTACTTC | CATSDLGQGFSYEQYF
- | TRBJ1-6 | - | TRBV5-4 | TGTGCCAGCAGCTCCCTCAGGGACCCAAATTCACCCCTCCACTTT | CASSSLRDPNSPLHF
- | TRBJ2-1 | TRBD2 | TRBV7-2 | TGTGCCAGCAGCCCCAAACCGGGACTAGCGGGGGCCCCCACCTACAATGAGCAGTTCTTC | CASSPKPGLAGAPTYNEQFF
few | TRBJ1-5 | - | TRBV19 | TGTGCCAGTACCCTAGGCAGGGTCCGAAGTAATCAGCCCCAGCATTTT | CASTLGRVRSNQPQHF
few | TRBJ1-2 | - | TRBV27 | TGTGCCAGCAGTTTGGTACCTGGCTATGGCTACACCTTC | CASSLVPGYGYTF
many | TRBJ2-3 | - | TRBV7-2 | TGTGCCAGCAGCCCGGCGGCGCCTAGCACAGATACGCAGTATTTT | CASSPAAPSTDTQYF
- | TRBJ2-3 | TRBD2 | TRBV19 | TGTGCCAGTAGTCGGCCCGTAACAGCGGGGGGTAGCACAGATACGCAGTATTTT | CASSRPVTAGGSTDTQYF
- | TRBJ2-7 | - | TRBV28 | TGTGCCAGCAGTTTAAGACAGCCCTACGAGCAGTACTTC | CASSLRQPYEQYF
- | TRBJ2-1 | - | TRBV15 | TGTGCCACCAGCAGAGAGAGGGGGATTAGCTCCTACAATGAGCAGTTCTTC | CATSRERGISSYNEQFF
- | TRBJ2-1 | - | TRBV6-5 | TGTGCCAGCAGTTACTCGTCCGGCTACAATGAGCAGTTCTTC | CASSYSSGYNEQFF
- | TRBJ1-1 | - | TRBV20-1 | TGCAGTGCTAGGCGGCGGAACACTGAAGCTTTCTTT | CSARRRNTEAFF
- | TRBJ1-2 | - | TRBV7-4 | TGTGCCAGCAGCTTAGGTCTCAGTAAAGGCTACACCTTC | CASSLGLSKGYTF
- | TRBJ1-5 | - | TRBV4-1 | TGCGCCAGCAGCCAAGTAGACATGAGAAATCAGCCCCAGCATTTT | CASSQVDMRNQPQHF
few | TRBJ2-5 | - | TRBV25-1 | TGTGCCAGCAGTCCCGGGACACCAAAAGAGACCCAGTACTTC | CASSPGTPKETQYF
- | TRBJ2-5 | TRBD2 | TRBV6-6 | TGTGCCAGCACCCAACCCCGGGGGGGGGGAGAGACCCAGTACTTC | CASTQPRGGGETQYF
few | TRBJ2-7 | - | TRBV6-1 | TGTGCCAGCAGTCAGCCTCAGGGAGGCCACGAGCAGTACTTC | CASSQPQGGHEQYF
few | TRBJ1-5 | - | TRBV11-2 | TGTGCCAGCAGCTTAGACTCCGGTAGGCCCCAGCATTTT | CASSLDSGRPQHF
once | TRBJ2-7 | TRBD1 | TRBV7-6 | TGTGCCAGCAGCACGGACAGGGACGAGCAGTACTTC | CASSTDRDEQYF
- | TRBJ2-7 | TRBD1 | TRBV11-2 | TGTGCCAGCAGCGCGGGGACAGGGGGCCTCGAGCAGTACTTC | CASSAGTGGLEQYF
- | TRBJ2-1 | - | TRBV7-3 | TGTGCCAGCAGCTTAGCCGAGGTGACCTTCTACAATGAGCAGTTCTTC | CASSLAEVTFYNEQFF
few | TRBJ1-6 | - | TRBV20-1 | TGCAGTGCTAGAGACCGGGGTTCACCCCTCCACTTT | CSARDRGSPLHF
- | TRBJ1-4 | - | TRBV20-1 | TGCAGTGCCCAGACGGAAACGAATGAAAAACTGTTTTTT | CSAQTETNEKLFF
few | TRBJ1-2 | - | TRBV7-9 | TGTGCCAGCAGCTTTGATAACTATGGCTACACCTTC | CASSFDNYGYTF
- | TRBJ2-2 | - | TRBV20-1 | TGCAGTGCTAGAGGCGAGGCGAACACCGGGGAGCTGTTTTTT | CSARGEANTGELFF
few | TRBJ2-5 | TRBD2 | TRBV6-5 | TGTGCCAGCAGTTACTCGGCCGGGACTAGCGGGAGTGAGACCCAGTACTTC | CASSYSAGTSGSETQYF
few | TRBJ2-2 | - | TRBV6-5 | TGTGCCAGCAGTTATGATTCGGGCACCGGGGAGCTGTTTTTT | CASSYDSGTGELFF
few | TRBJ2-3 | - | TRBV6-6 | TGTGCCAGCAGTTACGCCGGGGGGCGCAAAGATACGCAGTATTTT | CASSYAGGRKDTQYF
- | TRBJ2-5 | - | TRBV3-1 | TGTGCCAGCAGCCAACCAGGGATAAGGGAGACCCAGTACTTC | CASSQPGIRETQYF
- | TRBJ2-3 | - | TRBV6-1 | TGTGCCAGCAGTGAGAAGATTTATACGCAGTATTTT | CASSEKIYTQYF
once | TRBJ2-1 | TRBD2 | TRBV6-2/TRBV6-3 | TGTGCCAGCACCCCCGGGGGGGTTTCGATCCCCACTTACTACGACAATGAGCAGTTCTTC | CASTPGGVSIPTYYDNEQFF
- | TRBJ2-2 | - | TRBV29-1 | TGCAGCGTTGAATTGTCAAAGGGCACCGGGGAGCTGTTTTTT | CSVELSKGTGELFF
- | TRBJ1-5 | TRBD1 | TRBV23-1 | TGCGCCAGCAGAAAACCACAGGGGGCAGGTAACAATCAGCCCCAGCATTTT | CASRKPQGAGNNQPQHF
- | TRBJ2-5 | - | TRBV2 | TGTGCCAGCAGTCCGGAATACTTGGTCCAGTACTTC | CASSPEYLVQYF
- | TRBJ1-5 | TRBD1 | TRBV5-1 | TGCGCCAGCAGCTTGCGGGCAGGGGGTCATCAGCCCCAGCATTTT | CASSLRAGGHQPQHF
few | TRBJ1-1 | - | TRBV6-1 | TGTGCCAGCAGTGAATTGCTTGGCAGGGGGAACACTGAAGCTTTCTTT | CASSELLGRGNTEAFF
few | TRBJ2-5 | - | TRBV7-2 | TGTGCCAGCAGCTTAAATCCCCCAGTGCAAGAGACCCAGTACTTC | CASSLNPPVQETQYF
- | TRBJ2-1 | TRBD1 | TRBV12-3/TRBV12-4 | TGTGCCAGCGGACAGGGGGCTGAGGATGAGCAGTTCTTC | CASGQGAEDEQFF
few | TRBJ2-7 | TRBD1 | TRBV6-6 | TGTGCCAGCAGTTACCCGGGGACAGGGTCTCAGCAGTACTTC | CASSYPGTGSQQYF
- | TRBJ1-4 | - | TRBV27 | TGTGCCAGCAGTTTAGTCTGGCCGGGTACGGACGTAGCAACTAATGAAAAACTGTTTTTT | CASSLVWPGTDVATNEKLFF
- | TRBJ2-1 | TRBD2 | TRBV20-1 | TGCAGTGCTAGGGAGTTTGGGCGGGAGTTCAATGAGCAGTTCTTC | CSAREFGREFNEQFF
- | TRBJ2-1 | TRBD2 | TRBV6-2/TRBV6-3 | TGTGCCAGCAGTTTAAGATCTAGCGGGATCACCTACAATGAGCAGTTCTTC | CASSLRSSGITYNEQFF
- | TRBJ2-2 | - | TRBV14 | TGTGCCAGCGCGAGGTCTAGCATGTCCGGGGAGCTGTTTTTT | CASARSSMSGELFF
- | TRBJ2-1 | - | TRBV5-5 | TGTGCCAGCAGCTTGGATTTGGCTTCGGGTGAGCAGTTCTTC | CASSLDLASGEQFF
few | TRBJ2-3 | TRBD1 | TRBV28 | TGTGCCAGCAGTTCGGGACAGGGCCTCGGAAATACGCAGTATTTT | CASSSGQGLGNTQYF
- | TRBJ2-7 | - | TRBV7-6 | TGTGCCAGCAGCTTTGGTTGCGCCTCCTACGAGCAGTACTTC | CASSFGCASYEQYF
many | TRBJ2-3 | TRBD2 | TRBV20-1 | TGCAGTGCTCCCTCGCCGGGAGGGCAGGTTACGCAGTATTTT | CSAPSPGGQVTQYF
- | TRBJ2-3 | TRBD1 | TRBV7-9 | TGTGCCAGCAGCTCGCCTAGAGGAACAGGGGGCTCCACAGATACGCAGTATTTT | CASSSPRGTGGSTDTQYF